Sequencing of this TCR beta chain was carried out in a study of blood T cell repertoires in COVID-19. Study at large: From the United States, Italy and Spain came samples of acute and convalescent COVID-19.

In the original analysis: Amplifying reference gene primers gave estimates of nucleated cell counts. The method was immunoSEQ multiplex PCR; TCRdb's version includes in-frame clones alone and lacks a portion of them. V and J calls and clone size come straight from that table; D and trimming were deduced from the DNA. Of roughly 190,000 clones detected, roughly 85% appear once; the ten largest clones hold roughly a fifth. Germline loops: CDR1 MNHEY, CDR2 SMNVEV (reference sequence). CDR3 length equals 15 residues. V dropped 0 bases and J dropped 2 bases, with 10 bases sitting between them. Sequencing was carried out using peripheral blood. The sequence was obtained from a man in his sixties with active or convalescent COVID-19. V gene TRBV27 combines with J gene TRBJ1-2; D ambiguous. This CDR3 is CASSLSGVRNYGYTF. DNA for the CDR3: TGTGCCAGCAGTTTATCCGGGGTGAGGAACTATGGCTACACCTTC.